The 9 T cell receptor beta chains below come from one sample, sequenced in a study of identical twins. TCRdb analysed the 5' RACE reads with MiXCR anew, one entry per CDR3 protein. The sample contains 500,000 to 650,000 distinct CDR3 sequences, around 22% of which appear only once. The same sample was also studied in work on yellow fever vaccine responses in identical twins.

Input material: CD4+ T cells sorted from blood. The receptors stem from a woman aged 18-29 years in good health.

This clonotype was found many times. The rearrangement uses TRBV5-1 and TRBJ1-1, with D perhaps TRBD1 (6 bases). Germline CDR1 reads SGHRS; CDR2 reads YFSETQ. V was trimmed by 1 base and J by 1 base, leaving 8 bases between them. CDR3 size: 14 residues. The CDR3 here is CASSLLTGNTEAFF. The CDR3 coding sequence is TGCGCCAGCAGCTTGCTGACAGGGAACACTGAAGCTTTCTTT. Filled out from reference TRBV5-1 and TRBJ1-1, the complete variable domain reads KAGVTQTPRYLIKTRGQQVTLSCSPISGHRSVSWYQQTPGQGLQFLFEYFSETQRNKGNFPGRFSGRQFSNSRSEMNVSTLELGDSALYLCASSLLTGNTEAFFGQGTRLTVV.

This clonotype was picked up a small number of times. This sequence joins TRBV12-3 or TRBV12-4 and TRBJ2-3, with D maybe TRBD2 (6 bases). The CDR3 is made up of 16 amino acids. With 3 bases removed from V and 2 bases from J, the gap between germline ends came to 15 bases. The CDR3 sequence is CASSFGGPEITDTQYF. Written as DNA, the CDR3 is TGTGCCAGCAGTTTCGGGGGACCGGAGATCACAGATACGCAGTATTTT.

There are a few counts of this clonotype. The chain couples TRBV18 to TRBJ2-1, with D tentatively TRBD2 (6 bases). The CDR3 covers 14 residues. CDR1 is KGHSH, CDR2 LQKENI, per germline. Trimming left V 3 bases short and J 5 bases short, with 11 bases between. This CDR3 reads CASSPSGTNNEQFF. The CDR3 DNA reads TGTGCCAGCTCACCTAGCGGTACCAACAATGAGCAGTTCTTC.

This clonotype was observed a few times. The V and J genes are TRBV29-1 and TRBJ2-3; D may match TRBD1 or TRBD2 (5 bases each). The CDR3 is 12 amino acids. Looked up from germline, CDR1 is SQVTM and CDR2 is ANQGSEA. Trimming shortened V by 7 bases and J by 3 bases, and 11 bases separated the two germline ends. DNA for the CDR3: TGCAGCGCGGGGCAGGGAACAGATACGCAGTATTTT. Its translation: CSAGQGTDTQYF.

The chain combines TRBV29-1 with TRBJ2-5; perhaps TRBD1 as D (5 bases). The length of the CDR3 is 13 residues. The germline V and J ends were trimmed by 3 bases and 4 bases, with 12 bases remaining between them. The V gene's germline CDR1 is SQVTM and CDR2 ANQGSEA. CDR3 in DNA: TGCAGCGTTGATTCAGGGTTAGGAGAGACCCAGTACTTC. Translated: CSVDSGLGETQYF.

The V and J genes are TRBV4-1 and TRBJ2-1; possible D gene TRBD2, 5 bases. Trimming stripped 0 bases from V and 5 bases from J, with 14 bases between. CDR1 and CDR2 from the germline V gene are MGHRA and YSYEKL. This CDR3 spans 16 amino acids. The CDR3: CASSQDPGSVHNEQFF. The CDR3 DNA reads TGCGCCAGCAGCCAAGATCCGGGTAGCGTCCACAATGAGCAGTTCTTC.

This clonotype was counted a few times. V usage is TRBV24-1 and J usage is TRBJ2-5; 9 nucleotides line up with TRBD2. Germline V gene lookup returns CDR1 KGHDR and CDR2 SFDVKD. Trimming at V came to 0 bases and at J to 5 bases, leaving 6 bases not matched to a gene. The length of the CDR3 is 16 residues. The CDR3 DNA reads TGTGCCACCAGTGATTTGGGTAGCGGGAGCATGGAGACCCAGTACTTC. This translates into CATSDLGSGSMETQYF.

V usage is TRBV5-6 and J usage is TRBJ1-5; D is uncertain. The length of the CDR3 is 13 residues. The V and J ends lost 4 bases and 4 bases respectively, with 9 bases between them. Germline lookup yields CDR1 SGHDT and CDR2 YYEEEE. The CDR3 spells CASSRTANQPQHF. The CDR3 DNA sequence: TGTGCCAGCAGCAGAACAGCGAATCAGCCCCAGCATTTT.

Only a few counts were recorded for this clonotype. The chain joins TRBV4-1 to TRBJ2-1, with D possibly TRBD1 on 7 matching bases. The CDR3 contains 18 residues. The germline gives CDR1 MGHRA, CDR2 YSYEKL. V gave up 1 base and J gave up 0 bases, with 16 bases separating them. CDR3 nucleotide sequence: TGCGCCAGCAGCCAAGGATTTCGACAGGGACTCTCCTACAATGAGCAGTTCTTC. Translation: CASSQGFRQGLSYNEQFF.